This T cell receptor (beta chain) appears in the sequencing data of a study of lymphopenia after photon versus proton radiotherapy. Study observations and caveats: After lymphocyte nadir, photon-treated repertoires showed oligoclonal expansion, especially CD8+ Temra.

Assay used: immunoSEQ multiplex PCR; TCRdb lists only in-frame clones, some missing. The sample yields some 55,000 clones, roughly 86% seen once. In the case of this clone: Its antigen is currently unknown.

Germline lookup yields CDR1 MGHRA and CDR2 YSYEKL. This CDR3 has 12 amino acids. V lost 5 bases, J lost 7 bases, and 9 bases lay in between. The source was peripheral blood, collected from a patient treated with photon-based radiotherapy. The source of this sequence is a man in his forties or fifties with gastric cancer. This chain uses TRBV4-1 with TRBJ2-1; D ambiguous. CDR3 nucleotide sequence: TGCGCCAGCAGCGACTTTGATAATGAGCAGTTCTTC. This gives the protein CASSDFDNEQFF.